This entry features one TCR beta chain sequence. What antigen it recognizes has not been identified. A commercial ELISA kit detecting HCMV-specific IgG in serum was used to determine HCMV serostatus. Ficoll density gradient centrifugation was used to isolate peripheral blood mononuclear cells from blood. The source of the sample is a study of T cells expressing NK-cell markers (TCRdb year 2020). Concerning the study at large: Three sorted T-cell subsets (CD3+CD56+NKG2C+, CD3+CD56+NKG2C- and CD3+CD56-NKG2C+) from under 10 donors had their TCR beta-chain repertoires profiled. Sequencing of the libraries produced 2 x 150 bp reads on Illumina HiSeq 2000/2500, MiSeq or NextSeq. Seven of the eight sequenced donors were HCMV-seropositive and one was HCMV-seronegative. All eight donors whose samples were sequenced were randomly selected healthy volunteers, three of them men and five women. Findings and caveats that apply to the study as a whole: Those dominant clonotypes were again the most abundant among CD3+CD56-NKG2C+ cells in a handful of donors, at roughly 25-60.1%. In several donors, the dominant CD3+CD56+NKG2C+ clonotypes were found to rank among the top 10 CD8+ clonotypes and to make up about 1.0-8% of CD8+ T cells. It remained unclear whether the expanded NKG2C-expressing T cell clones were specific for HCMV antigens.

The sequencing machine was an Illumina HiSeq 2000. TCR beta cDNA libraries were made by 5'RACE template switching that added a universal primer site and unique molecular identifiers. Priming for cDNA synthesis came from the TCR beta constant segment, and two successive PCR amplification steps followed. In the original analysis: MIGEC was used to demultiplex reads and group reads by UMI, and MiTCR was used to assemble and quantify clonotypes. To exclude erroneous sequences, only TCR cDNA sequences supported by at least two reads were retained. The tcR package was used for downstream repertoire analysis, with clonotypes matched between fractions based on CDR3 nucleotide sequence plus V segment. VDJmatch was used to annotate antigen specificity against VDJdb, with one amino acid substitution in CDR3 permitted. Following TCRdb reprocessing, every CDR3 protein sequence forms one entry, and DNA is not provided. TCRdb's processing, not the study's, gives the V and J calls here. The table for this sample shows 150,000 to 170,000 distinct CDR3 sequences. The ten largest clones add up to around a third of the sample.

From its cysteine to its phenylalanine, the CDR3 spans 17 amino acids. Nucleotide data are not available. According to the germline V gene, CDR1 reads SGDLS and CDR2 reads YYNGEE. The TCR sequence derives from a woman between 45 and 65 years old in good health. Donor details come from another sample of the same person, matched by shared clones. Rearrangement joined TRBV9 to TRBJ2-5; TCRdb proposes TRBD2, but this gene call is untestable without DNA. The sample taken for sequencing was blood T cells: a sorted CD56 or NKG2C T cell subset, CD4+ or CD8+ T cells, or bulk PBMC T cells (not recorded which). CDR3 sequence: CASSVWDSGRMEETQYF.